This T cell receptor beta chain was obtained from a study of T cell repertoires in cytomegalovirus infection. Turning to the study itself: Through public TCR beta signatures, both CMV infection and matching HLA type were indicated.

Germline CDR1 and CDR2: LGHNA and YNFKEQ. V trimming: 1 base; J trimming: 6 bases; junction bases outside the gene matches: 6. This CDR3 spans 14 amino acids. TCRdb itself ran the reads through MiXCR, one entry per CDR3 protein. The repertoire includes fewer than 30,000 distinct CDR3 sequences, 20% to 25% of them detected once, and around 90% sits in the top ten. Worth noting for this clonotype: Its antigen is not identified.

Sequences were derived from CD8+ T cells from cultured PBMCs, sampled from culture after CMV antigen stimulation. The origin of this receptor is a human donor in good health (CMV status not recorded). Some clones in this sample may be carry-over from other donors' samples. This sequence joins TRBV4-2 and TRBJ2-7; 7 bases agree with TRBD1. DNA for the CDR3: TGTGCCAGCAGCCAAGCCGAGGGGGCAGGCGAGCAGTACTTC. Amino acids: CASSQAEGAGEQYF.